Below, 26 T cell receptor beta chains from the same sample are listed, as sequenced in a study of T cell changes during pregnancy in multiple sclerosis. Using immunoSEQ multiplex PCR, the repertoire was profiled, and TCRdb retains in-frame clones only, with some absent. The sample includes tens of thousands of clones, around 90% of them seen just once. The input for sequencing was CD8+ T cells from peripheral blood mononuclear cells, taken after pregnancy. The receptors come from a female donor in good health, enrolled as a control in a pregnancy study.

The chain employs TRBV27 and TRBJ1-6, with 7 positions matching TRBD1. Trimming removed 5 bases from V and 10 bases from J; junction bases left unmatched: 17. This CDR3 is 17 amino acids long. Looked up from germline, CDR1 is MNHEY and CDR2 is SMNVEV (reference sequence). The DNA for the CDR3 is TGTGCCAGCAGTCCCTGGGGACAGTCCGGTGGTCAATCACCCCTCCACTTT. It yields the protein CASSPWGQSGGQSPLHF.

The gene calls are TRBV4-3 and TRBJ2-3; 7 bases align to TRBD1. The germline V gene has CDR1 LGHNA and CDR2 YSLEER. The V segment lost 2 bases and the J segment 4 bases; nucleotides outside the gene matches: 6. The CDR3 extends over 15 amino acids. The CDR3 reads CASSQLTGEADTQYF. CDR3 DNA: TGCGCCAGCAGCCAACTCACAGGGGAAGCAGATACGCAGTATTTT.

This clone is labeled medium-sized. The V and J genes are TRBV4-1 and TRBJ2-5; 8 bases are shared with TRBD2. The CDR3 has 15 amino acids. After removal of 4 bases from V and 5 bases from J, the junction contained 9 bases not matched to a gene. In germline, CDR1 is MGHRA, CDR2 YSYEKL. CDR3: CASSPGQRGIETQYF. CDR3 sequence (DNA): TGCGCCAGCAGCCCTGGACAGCGGGGGATTGAGACCCAGTACTTC.

The chain employs TRBV7-3 and TRBJ2-7, with D perhaps matching TRBD2 (6 bases). CDR3 size: 17 residues. Deletions cut 5 bases from V and 8 bases from J, with 28 bases between. Germline V gives CDR1 SGHTA, CDR2 FQGTGA. CDR3 DNA: TGTGCCAGCAGCGCAGGCCTTTCCATGGGCGTCCGGGAGAAGCAGTACTTC. This encodes CASSAGLSMGVREKQYF.

There are a few counts of this clone. The CDR3 loop reads CASSLGGGPLHF. The CDR3, as DNA: TGTGCCAGCAGTTTGGGGGGAGGGCCCCTCCACTTT. J is TRBJ1-6 and V is TRBV28; a weak D match, TRBD1 (5 bases). The CDR3 is made up of 12 amino acids. Between the trimmed V and J ends, which lost 3 bases and 13 bases, there was a span of 10 bases. Germline CDR1 and CDR2: MDHEN and SYDVKM.

The chain has TRBV7-3 and TRBJ2-7, with 8 nucleotides matching TRBD1. Germline-derived CDR1 and CDR2 are SGHTA and FQGTGA. The CDR3 has 14 residues. The ends lost 5 bases at V and 3 bases at J; junction bases unmatched: 6. The CDR3 spells CASSLRQGSYEQYF. CDR3 DNA: TGTGCCAGCAGCCTTCGACAGGGGAGCTACGAGCAGTACTTC.

The rearrangement uses TRBV6-5 and TRBJ2-7, with D possibly matching TRBD1 (6 bases). The CDR3 sequence is 15 residues long. The V end lost 2 bases, the J end lost 6 bases, and 17 bases lay between the germline ends. In germline, CDR1 is MNHEY, CDR2 SVGAGI. CDR3 sequence: CASSYPRAGVSEQYF. The CDR3 nucleotides read TGTGCCAGCAGTTACCCCCGGGCAGGGGTAAGCGAGCAGTACTTC.

The chain links TRBV27 to TRBJ2-7; the match to TRBD1 covers 9 bases. Germline trimming cut 3 bases from V and 6 bases from J; bases unmatched to any gene: 3. The CDR3 is 13 residues long. The germline gives CDR1 MNHEY, CDR2 SMNVEV (reference sequence). The CDR3 coding sequence is TGTGCCAGCAGTTTGGGACAGGGCATCGAGCAGTACTTC. This gives the protein CASSLGQGIEQYF.

The gene calls are TRBV6-1 and TRBJ2-7, with 8 bases fitting TRBD1. J was trimmed by 3 bases and V by 6 bases; bases with no gene match: 7. The germline gives CDR1 MNHNS, CDR2 SASEGT. The CDR3 covers 14 residues. This chain's CDR3 is CASREAGGFYEQYF. For the CDR3, the DNA is TGTGCCAGCAGGGAGGCAGGGGGCTTCTACGAGCAGTACTTC.

The chain employs TRBV7-9 and TRBJ2-3; 8 nucleotides line up with TRBD2. CDR1 is SEHNR and CDR2 is FQNEAQ in the germline V gene (reference sequence). Trimming cost V 5 bases and J 2 bases; bases outside gene matches: 6. The CDR3 has 15 residues. CDR3 residues: CASSPGLVDTDTQYF. DNA of the CDR3: TGTGCCAGCAGCCCGGGACTAGTCGACACAGATACGCAGTATTTT.

The chain combines TRBV28 with TRBJ2-1; no clear D. V lost 7 bases, J lost 1 base, and 11 bases lay in between. The CDR3 extends over 14 amino acids. Germline values: CDR1 MDHEN, CDR2 SYDVKM. The CDR3 nucleotides read TGTGCCAGCACTCTCCTAGGATCCTACAATGAGCAGTTCTTC. As protein: CASTLLGSYNEQFF.

The chain is built from TRBV25-1 and TRBJ2-7, with 7 nucleotides matching TRBD1. The CDR3 runs 15 residues. CDR1 is MGHDK, CDR2 SYGVNS, per germline. Unmatched junction bases numbered 6, after V lost 1 base and J lost 3 bases. CDR3 DNA: TGTGCCAGCAGTGAATTTCGACAGGGACACTACGAGCAGTACTTC. Residues: CASSEFRQGHYEQYF.

The chain joins TRBV18 to TRBJ2-5; 15 bases are shared with TRBD2. V dropped 3 bases and J dropped 4; count of bases not matched to a gene: 6. The CDR3 extends over 17 amino acids. CDR1 and CDR2 from the germline V gene are KGHSH and LQKENI. CDR3 region: CASSPGLAGGVGETQYF. As DNA, the CDR3 is TGTGCCAGCTCACCGGGACTAGCGGGGGGCGTAGGAGAGACCCAGTACTTC. Combining the CDR3 with reference TRBV18 and TRBJ2-5 gives the whole variable domain NAGVMQNPRHLVRRRGQEARLRCSPMKGHSHVYWYRQLPEEGLKFMVYLQKENIIDESGMPKERFSAEFPKEGPSILRIQQVVRGDSAAYFCASSPGLAGGVGETQYFGPGTRLLVL.

The rearrangement uses TRBV6-5 and TRBJ2-2, with 9 nucleotides matching TRBD1. V lost 3 bases and J lost 4; bases outside the gene matches: 3. This CDR3 region has 15 residues. Germline V gene sequence: CDR1 MNHEY, CDR2 SVGAGI. The CDR3 sequence is CASSYSTGGTGELFF. In DNA form, the CDR3 reads TGTGCCAGCAGTTATTCGACAGGGGGCACCGGGGAGCTGTTTTTT.

This chain uses TRBV27 with TRBJ1-5, with 9 bases lining up with TRBD1. The CDR3 extends over 12 amino acids. With 10 bases clipped from V and 6 bases from J, the junction kept 4 bases outside the gene matches. Germline CDR1 reads MNHEY; CDR2 reads SMNVEV (reference sequence). This CDR3 reads CATGTGIQPQHF. CDR3 DNA sequence: TGTGCCACCGGGACAGGGATTCAGCCCCAGCATTTT.

This chain links TRBV27 with TRBJ1-5; no clear D. Trimming left V 2 bases short and J 5 bases short, with 7 bases between. The CDR3 contains 13 residues. Germline assignment: CDR1 MNHEY and CDR2 SMNVEV (reference sequence). In DNA form, the CDR3 reads TGTGCCAGCAGTTTAATCCCTTATCAGCCCCAGCATTTT. It specifies CASSLIPYQPQHF.

V is TRBV27 and J is TRBJ1-1, with D possibly TRBD1 on 6 matching bases. The CDR3 has 12 residues. Germline V lookup: CDR1 MNHEY, CDR2 SMNVEV (reference sequence). V was shortened by 6 bases and J by 3 bases, with 8 bases between the two germline ends. The CDR3 DNA follows: TGTGCCAGCAGAGGACAGTACACTGAAGCTTTCTTT. This sequence encodes CASRGQYTEAFF.

This clone occurred a few times. The chain joins TRBV4-1 to TRBJ1-1; TRBD1 might be the D (5 bases). This CDR3 comprises 15 residues. Per the germline V gene, CDR1 is MGHRA and CDR2 is YSYEKL. Trimming shortened V by 6 bases and J by 5 bases, and 19 bases separated the two germline ends. The CDR3 DNA reads as TGCGCCAGCAGATATAGGTGGGGGGGGAATACTGAAGCTTTCTTT. Translated, it gives CASRYRWGGNTEAFF.

The chain carries TRBV7-2 and TRBJ2-2; 9 bases agree with TRBD2. CDR3 size: 16 residues. Per the germline V gene, CDR1 is SGHTA and CDR2 is FQGNSA. With 3 bases clipped from V and 10 bases from J, the junction kept 12 bases outside the gene matches. CDR3 in DNA: TGTGCCAGCAGCTTCGGCGGGGGGGCAGTCAGTTCGGAGCTGTTTTTT. It specifies CASSFGGGAVSSELFF.

V is TRBV28 and J is TRBJ1-3; the D gene is possibly TRBD1 (6 bases). The CDR3 has 15 amino acids. The V end lost 7 bases, the J end lost 3 bases, and 16 bases lay between the germline ends. From germline, CDR1 is MDHEN and CDR2 SYDVKM. The CDR3 DNA is TGTGCCAGCAACCGACAGGCAATAGGTGGAAACACCATATATTTT. Amino acid sequence: CASNRQAIGGNTIYF.

The V call is TRBV27, the J call TRBJ1-2; a possible D gene is TRBD1 (5 bases). V was cut by 6 bases and J by 5 bases, with 13 bases left in between. Germline loops: CDR1 MNHEY, CDR2 SMNVEV (reference sequence). The CDR3 extends over 13 amino acids. The CDR3 DNA follows: TGTGCCAGCAGCCCCGTAGGGGTATATGGCTACACCTTC. This translates into CASSPVGVYGYTF.

The DNA for the CDR3 is TGCGCCAGCAGCCATCGGACAGGTTCCAATGAGCAGTTCTTC. It specifies CASSHRTGSNEQFF. J is TRBJ2-1 and V is TRBV4-3; TRBD1 aligns across 7 bases. CDR1 LGHNA and CDR2 YSLEER come from the germline V gene. This CDR3 comprises 14 residues. With V trimmed by 3 bases and J by 6 bases, 5 bases remained unmatched.

The chain combines TRBV10-3 with TRBJ1-4; D may be TRBD1 (5 bases). The CDR3 extends over 18 amino acids. Germline lookup yields CDR1 ENHRY and CDR2 SYGVKD. The V and J ends lost 0 bases and 6 bases respectively, with 20 bases between them. The CDR3 DNA reads TGTGCCATCAGTGAGTCAGGGGTGGGCATCCCGGCCCATGAAAAACTGTTTTTT. This gives the protein CAISESGVGIPAHEKLFF.

This clone was recorded only once. The J gene is TRBJ1-2, the V gene TRBV11-2; D is possibly TRBD1 (6 bases). The CDR3 has 14 amino acids. The V end lost 4 bases, the J end lost 2 bases, and 11 bases lay between the germline ends. From germline, CDR1 is SGHAT and CDR2 FQNNGV. DNA of the CDR3: TGTGCCAGCAGCTCGCAGGGGAGCAACTATGGCTACACCTTC. It translates to CASSSQGSNYGYTF. The full variable domain, in which reference TRBV11-2 and TRBJ1-2 provide the parts outside the CDR3, is EAGVAQSPRYKIIEKRQSVAFWCNPISGHATLYWYQQILGQGPKLLIQFQNNGVVDDSQLPKDRFSAERLKGVDSTLKIQPAKLEDSAVYLCASSSQGSNYGYTFGSGTRLTVV.

The chain uses TRBV6-5 and TRBJ2-3, with 10 positions matching TRBD2. This CDR3 region has 15 residues. The V gene's germline CDR1 is MNHEY and CDR2 SVGAGI. V lost 6 bases, J lost 4 bases, and 7 bases stayed unmatched. The CDR3 region is CASSPPAGGPDTQYF. The CDR3 DNA sequence: TGTGCCAGCAGCCCTCCAGCGGGGGGGCCAGATACGCAGTATTTT.

This clone appeared once. The rearrangement links TRBV18 to TRBJ2-7; possible D gene TRBD2, 6 bases. Germline V CDR1 and CDR2: KGHSH, LQKENI. The CDR3 spans 13 residues. Trimming took 6 bases from V and 1 from J, leaving 10 bases between them. CDR3 bases: TGTGCCAGCTCCCGGGGACTTTCCTACGAGCAGTACTTC. The encoded protein is CASSRGLSYEQYF.